One and the same sample provided the 27 T cell receptor beta chains below, sequenced in a study of shared clonotypes between healthy human individuals. It was CD45RO-negative cells, positively selected for CCR7, that made up naive CD8 cells, with terminally differentiated effector memory CD45RA+ cells excluded. Libraries were prepared by immunoSEQ multiplex PCR; TCRdb keeps only in-frame clonotypes and omits some of them. The sample shows 550,000 to 650,000 clones, 96% of them seen only once. Source material: naive CD8+ T cells sorted from blood. Source of these receptors: a woman aged 25 to 45 in good health.

The V call is TRBV28, the J call TRBJ2-7; D remains unclear. From germline, CDR1 is MDHEN and CDR2 SYDVKM. This CDR3 has 12 residues. Trimming removed 5 bases from V and 3 bases from J, with 8 bases in between. The CDR3 is CASSATVYEQYF. The DNA of the CDR3 is TGTGCCAGCAGTGCGACTGTCTACGAGCAGTACTTC.

This sequence joins TRBV9 and TRBJ2-5, with 11 bases lining up with TRBD1. Per the germline V gene, CDR1 is SGDLS and CDR2 is YYNGEE. This CDR3 has 16 amino acids. Trimming at V came to 3 bases and at J to 4 bases, leaving 8 bases not matched to a gene. CDR3 in amino acids: CASSGTGTGGLETQYF. The CDR3 DNA is TGTGCCAGCAGCGGGACCGGGACAGGGGGTTTAGAGACCCAGTACTTC.

This sequence joins TRBV10-1 and TRBJ2-7, with D possibly being TRBD1 (5 bases). Trimming stripped 2 bases from V and 2 bases from J, with 13 bases between. In germline, CDR1 is WNHNN, CDR2 SYGVQD (reference sequence). This CDR3 has 15 amino acids. The CDR3 loop reads CASSEGVTEAYEQYF. The CDR3 DNA follows: TGCGCCAGCAGTGAGGGGGTGACAGAGGCCTACGAGCAGTACTTC.

This clone was seen more than once but under ten times. This chain joins TRBV7-9 and TRBJ2-3; no definite D call. Germline values: CDR1 SEHNR, CDR2 FQNEAQ (reference sequence). The CDR3 length is 12 residues. V lost 6 bases and J lost 1, with 5 bases in between. The CDR3 DNA reads TGTGCCAGCAGGGCAGGCACAGATACGCAGTATTTT. This translates into CASRAGTDTQYF. Full variable domain (rest looked up from reference TRBV7-9 and TRBJ2-3): DTGVSQNPRHKITKRGQNVTFRCDPISEHNRLYWYRQTLGQGPEFLTYFQNEAQLEKSRLLSDRFSAERPKGSFSTLEIQRTEQGDSAMYLCASRAGTDTQYFGPGTRLTVL.

The chain carries TRBV13 and TRBJ1-2, with D maybe TRBD1 (6 bases). CDR1 and CDR2 (germline): PRHDT, FYEKMQ (reference sequence). The CDR3 runs 12 residues. The ends were cut back, 5 bases at V and 7 bases at J, with 11 bases in the middle. This CDR3 is CASSTGGAGYTF. In DNA, the CDR3 is TGTGCCAGCAGCACCGGGGGGGCTGGCTACACCTTC.

The chain combines TRBV27 with TRBJ2-1; D is undetermined. Germline-derived CDR1 and CDR2 are MNHEY and SMNVEV (reference sequence). Trimming took off 4 bases at V and 0 bases at J, with 13 bases between the two ends. The CDR3 is made up of 16 amino acids. The CDR3 spells CASSSILRSSYNEQFF. Written as DNA, the CDR3 is TGTGCCAGCAGTTCCATCCTCCGTAGCTCCTACAATGAGCAGTTCTTC.

The V gene is TRBV7-9, the J gene TRBJ2-2, with D unclear. The CDR3 consists of 14 residues. Per germline, CDR1 SEHNR and CDR2 FQNEAQ (reference sequence). V shed 1 base and J shed 4 bases, with 7 bases lying between them. Here the CDR3 reads CASSLEALTGELFF. The CDR3 DNA reads as TGTGCCAGCAGCTTAGAAGCGCTCACCGGGGAGCTGTTTTTT.

This chain uses TRBV6-5 with TRBJ2-7; perhaps TRBD1 as D (6 bases). Germline V gene data show CDR1 as MNHEY and CDR2 as SVGAGI. The CDR3 runs 13 residues. V lost 6 bases and J 0 bases, leaving 9 bases between the germline ends. CDR3 sequence (DNA): TGTGCCAGCAGCCTCAGGGGCTCCTACGAGCAGTACTTC. It encodes CASSLRGSYEQYF.

The chain links TRBV29-1 to TRBJ2-5; 7 bases line up with TRBD2. After removal of 2 bases from V and 5 bases from J, the junction contained 8 bases not matched to a gene. The CDR3 runs to 14 residues. Per the germline V gene, CDR1 is SQVTM and CDR2 is ANQGSEA. The CDR3 DNA is TGCAGCGTTGAACCGAGGGAGGGAGGGGAGACCCAGTACTTC. Its protein is CSVEPREGGETQYF.

The V call is TRBV4-2, the J call TRBJ2-1; 10 bases align to TRBD2. CDR1 and CDR2 (germline): LGHNA, YNFKEQ. CDR3 size: 16 residues. Unmatched junction bases numbered 8, after V lost 3 bases and J lost 6 bases. The CDR3 loop is CASSQRTSGTLNEQFF. The CDR3 region has the DNA TGTGCCAGCAGCCAGAGGACTAGCGGTACCCTCAATGAGCAGTTCTTC.

Here the CDR3 reads CASSPYFTVTTEAFF. CDR3 DNA sequence: TGTGCCAGCAGCCCCTACTTTACAGTTACCACTGAAGCTTTCTTT. The chain links TRBV11-2 to TRBJ1-1; D remains ambiguous. V was cut by 5 bases and J by 4 bases, with 17 bases left in between. CDR3 size: 15 residues. Germline CDR1 reads SGHAT; CDR2 reads FQNNGV.

This chain connects TRBV27 to TRBJ2-7; D perhaps matches TRBD1 (6 bases). Germline lookup yields CDR1 MNHEY and CDR2 SMNVEV (reference sequence). The CDR3 sequence is 13 residues long. Between the trimmed V and J ends, which lost 6 bases and 2 bases, there was a span of 11 bases. The CDR3 bases are TGTGCCAGCAGACCAGGACAGCCCTACGAGCAGTACTTC. Translated, it gives CASRPGQPYEQYF.

The chain recombines TRBV10-1 with TRBJ2-5, with D uncertain. Germline CDR1 WNHNN, CDR2 SYGVQD (reference sequence). The germline V and J ends were trimmed by 3 bases and 0 bases, with 11 bases remaining between them. This CDR3 is 15 amino acids long. CDR3 sequence: CASSDSHTYQETQYF. CDR3 nucleotide sequence: TGCGCCAGCAGTGACTCCCATACGTACCAAGAGACCCAGTACTTC.

Concerning this clone: Other DNA sequences in the sample encode the same CDR3. The chain recombines TRBV9 with TRBJ2-1; the D gene is possibly TRBD2 (5 bases). V was clipped by 0 bases and J by 3 bases, with 10 bases between them. CDR1 is SGDLS and CDR2 is YYNGEE in the germline V gene. This CDR3 has 15 residues. The DNA of the CDR3 is TGTGCCAGCAGCGTAGGTCTAGCCGTCTACAATGAGCAGTTCTTC. Encoded protein: CASSVGLAVYNEQFF.

This sequence joins TRBV27 and TRBJ2-3, with D unresolved. Germline V CDR1 and CDR2: MNHEY, SMNVEV (reference sequence). The ends were cut back, 1 base at V and 0 bases at J, with 14 bases in the middle. This CDR3 has 17 amino acids. The chain's CDR3 is CASSLLATLFSTDTQYF. The CDR3 region has the DNA TGTGCCAGCAGTTTATTAGCTACACTTTTTAGCACAGATACGCAGTATTTT.

The chain links TRBV5-1 to TRBJ2-7; D possibly corresponds to TRBD1 (5 bases). This CDR3 is built from 16 residues. The V and J ends lost 2 bases and 0 bases respectively, with 15 bases between them. Looked up from germline, CDR1 is SGHRS and CDR2 is YFSETQ. CDR3 coding DNA: TGCGCCAGCAGCTTAACTGACAGTCCGACCTCCTACGAGCAGTACTTC. It yields the protein CASSLTDSPTSYEQYF.

The V gene is TRBV27, the J gene TRBJ2-6; D ambiguous. The V gene's germline CDR1 is MNHEY and CDR2 SMNVEV (reference sequence). The CDR3 covers 15 residues. V was pared by 4 bases and J by 0 bases, with 7 bases between. The CDR3 region has the DNA TGTGCCAGCAGTTCCCCAGTCTCTGGGGCCAACGTCCTGACTTTC. It translates to CASSSPVSGANVLTF.

This clone has a handful of counts. CDR3 loop: CASSQGVGLVAGYTF. The DNA for the CDR3 is TGCGCCAGCAGCCAAGGGGTGGGGCTGGTGGCTGGCTACACCTTC. J is TRBJ1-2 and V is TRBV4-1; TRBD1 might be the D (5 bases). Germline CDR1 and CDR2: MGHRA and YSYEKL. Trimming took off 1 base at V and 7 bases at J, with 16 bases between the two ends. The CDR3 is made up of 15 amino acids.

The V call is TRBV6-1, the J call TRBJ2-7; TRBD1 might be the D (5 bases). The germline V and J ends were trimmed by 4 bases and 12 bases, with 10 bases remaining between them. Per germline, CDR1 MNHNS and CDR2 SASEGT. The CDR3 length is 10 residues. Here the CDR3 reads CASSGTRTYF. In DNA, the CDR3 is TGTGCCAGCAGTGGGACACGGACGTACTTC.

This clone was observed a few times. The CDR3 here is CSVEQGPDEQYF. The CDR3 DNA is TGCAGCGTTGAACAGGGGCCCGACGAGCAGTACTTC. The chain is built from TRBV29-1 and TRBJ2-7; D possibly corresponds to TRBD1 (6 bases). The CDR3 runs 12 residues. Germline assignment: CDR1 SQVTM and CDR2 ANQGSEA. V was trimmed by 2 bases and J by 5 bases, leaving 10 bases between them.

The chain recombines TRBV9 with TRBJ2-2; 8 positions match TRBD2. Germline CDR1 SGDLS, CDR2 YYNGEE. This CDR3 is 18 amino acids long. The V segment lost 4 bases and the J segment 0 bases; nucleotides outside the gene matches: 11. CDR3 in DNA: TGTGCCAGCAGCCCGCCTCTGGCGGGGGGATCGAACACCGGGGAGCTGTTTTTT. It translates to CASSPPLAGGSNTGELFF. The variable domain in full, with the rest retrieved from reference TRBV9 and TRBJ2-2, is DSGVTQTPKHLITATGQRVTLRCSPRSGDLSVYWYQQSLDQGLQFLIQYYNGEERAKGNILERFSAQQFPDLHSELNLSSLELGDSALYFCASSPPLAGGSNTGELFFGEGSRLTVL.

The CDR3 DNA sequence: TGCGCCAGCAGCCAAGGTACAGGGGACAATGAGCAGTTCTTC. This codes for CASSQGTGDNEQFF. The chain carries TRBV4-1 and TRBJ2-1; TRBD1 agrees at 7 bases. The CDR3 runs to 14 residues. Per the germline V gene, CDR1 is MGHRA and CDR2 is YSYEKL. V trimming: 1 base; J trimming: 5 bases; junction bases outside the gene matches: 2.

The chain has TRBV7-7 and TRBJ2-3; D might be TRBD2 (7 bases). V lost 4 bases to trimming and J lost 2 bases, with 19 bases between them. The CDR3 is made up of 17 amino acids. Germline CDR1 SSHAT, CDR2 FNYEAQ (reference sequence). The CDR3 DNA follows: TGTGCCAGCAGCTCTCAGGGGAGGGCTAGCAACACAGATACGCAGTATTTT. It is translated as CASSSQGRASNTDTQYF.

This clone was recorded once. V usage is TRBV6-5 and J usage is TRBJ2-5, with D tentatively TRBD2 (6 bases). The CDR3 is 13 amino acids. The V gene's germline CDR1 is MNHEY and CDR2 SVGAGI. V dropped 0 bases and J dropped 11 bases, with 13 bases sitting between them. The CDR3 reads CASSYSPSGEQYF. The CDR3 DNA reads as TGTGCCAGCAGTTACTCTCCCTCGGGGGAGCAGTACTTC.

This chain links TRBV4-1 with TRBJ1-4; D gene uncertain. The CDR3 runs to 12 residues. Trimming stripped 8 bases from V and 2 bases from J, with 6 bases between. Germline V CDR1 and CDR2: MGHRA, YSYEKL. The CDR3 here is CASSLTNEKLFF. The CDR3 nucleotides read TGCGCCAGCTCGTTGACTAATGAAAAACTGTTTTTT.

The chain carries TRBV6-6 and TRBJ2-5; TRBD1 might be the D (6 bases). CDR3 length equals 14 residues. Germline V CDR1 and CDR2: MNHNY, SVGAGI (reference sequence). Trimming pared 2 bases from V and 5 bases from J, leaving 12 bases between. The CDR3 bases are TGTGCCAGCAGTTACAAGCACAGGGACGAGACCCAGTACTTC. It codes for CASSYKHRDETQYF.

J is TRBJ1-2 and V is TRBV9; the D is unclear. The germline V gene has CDR1 SGDLS and CDR2 YYNGEE. The V end was cut by 3 bases, the J end by 4 bases, with 13 bases between. This CDR3 has 14 amino acids. The CDR3 nucleotides are TGTGCCAGCAGCGGATTGGACGTAACCTATGGCTACACCTTC. Its protein is CASSGLDVTYGYTF.